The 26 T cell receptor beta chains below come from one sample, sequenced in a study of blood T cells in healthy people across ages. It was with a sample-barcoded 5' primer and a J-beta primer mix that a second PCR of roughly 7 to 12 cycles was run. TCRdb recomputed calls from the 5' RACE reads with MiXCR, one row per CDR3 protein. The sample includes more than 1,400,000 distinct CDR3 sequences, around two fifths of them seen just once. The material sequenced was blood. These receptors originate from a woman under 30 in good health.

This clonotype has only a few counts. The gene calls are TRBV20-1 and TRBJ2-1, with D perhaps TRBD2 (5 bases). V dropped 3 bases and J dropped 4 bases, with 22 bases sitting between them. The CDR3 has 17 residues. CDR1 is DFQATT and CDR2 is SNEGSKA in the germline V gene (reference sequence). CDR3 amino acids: CSARTPFEGAGYNEQFF. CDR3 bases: TGCAGTGCTAGGACACCCTTTGAGGGAGCTGGTTACAATGAGCAGTTCTTC.

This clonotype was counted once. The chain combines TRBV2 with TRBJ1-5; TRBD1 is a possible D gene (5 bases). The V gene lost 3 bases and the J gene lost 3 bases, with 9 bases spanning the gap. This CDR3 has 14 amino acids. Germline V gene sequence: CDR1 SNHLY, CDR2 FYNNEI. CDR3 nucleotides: TGTGCCAGCAGTGACAGGGTAGCCAATCAGCCCCAGCATTTT. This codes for CASSDRVANQPQHF.

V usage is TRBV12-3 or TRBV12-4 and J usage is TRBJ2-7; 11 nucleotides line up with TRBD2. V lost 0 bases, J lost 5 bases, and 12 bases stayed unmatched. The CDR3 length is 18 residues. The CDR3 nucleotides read TGTGCCAGCAGTTTAGCGTTCGGTAGCGGGAGGGCCCTCCACGAGCAGTACTTC. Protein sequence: CASSLAFGSGRALHEQYF.

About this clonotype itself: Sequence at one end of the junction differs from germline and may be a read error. CDR3 region: CARSLALLDTQYF. In DNA, the CDR3 is TGTGCCCGCAGCTTAGCCCTATTAGATACGCAGTATTTT. This chain uses TRBV7-8 with TRBJ2-3, with no clear D. The CDR3 runs 13 residues. Germline loops: CDR1 SGHVS, CDR2 FQNEAQ. Full variable domain (missing parts from reference TRBV7-8 and TRBJ2-3): GAGVSQSPRYKVAKRGQDVALRCDPISGHVSLFWYQQALGQGPEFLTYFQNEAQLDKSGLPSDRFFAERPEGSVSTLKIQRTQQEDSAVYLCARSLALLDTQYFGPGTRLTVL.

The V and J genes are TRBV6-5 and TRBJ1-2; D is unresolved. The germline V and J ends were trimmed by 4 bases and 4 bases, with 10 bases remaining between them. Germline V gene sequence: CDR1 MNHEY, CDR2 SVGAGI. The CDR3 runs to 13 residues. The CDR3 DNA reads TGTGCCAGCAGTTTCGGAGATGCCTATGGCTACACCTTC. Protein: CASSFGDAYGYTF.

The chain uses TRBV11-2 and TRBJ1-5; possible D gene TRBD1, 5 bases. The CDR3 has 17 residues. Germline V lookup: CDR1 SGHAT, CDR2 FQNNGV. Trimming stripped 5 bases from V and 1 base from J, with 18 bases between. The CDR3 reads CASSRGGKDLSNQPQHF. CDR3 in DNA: TGTGCCAGCAGCCGTGGGGGGAAAGACCTAAGCAATCAGCCCCAGCATTTT.

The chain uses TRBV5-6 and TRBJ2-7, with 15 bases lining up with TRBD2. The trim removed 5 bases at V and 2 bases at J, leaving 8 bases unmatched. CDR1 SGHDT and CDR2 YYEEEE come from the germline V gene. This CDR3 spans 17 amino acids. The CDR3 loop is CASRTGTSGRPPYEQYF. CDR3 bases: TGTGCCAGCAGGACCGGGACTAGCGGGAGGCCTCCCTACGAGCAGTACTTC.

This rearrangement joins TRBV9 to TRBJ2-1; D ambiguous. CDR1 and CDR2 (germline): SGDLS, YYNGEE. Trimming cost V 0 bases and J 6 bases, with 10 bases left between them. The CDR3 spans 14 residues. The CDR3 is CASSVAGSRNEQFF. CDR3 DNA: TGTGCCAGCAGCGTAGCCGGCAGCCGCAATGAGCAGTTCTTC.

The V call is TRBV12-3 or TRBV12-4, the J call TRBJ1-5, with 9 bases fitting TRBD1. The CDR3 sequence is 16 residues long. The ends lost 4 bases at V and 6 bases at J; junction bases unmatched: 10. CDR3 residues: CASSSDRGWEGQPQHF. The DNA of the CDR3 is TGTGCCAGCAGTTCAGACAGGGGGTGGGAAGGTCAGCCCCAGCATTTT.

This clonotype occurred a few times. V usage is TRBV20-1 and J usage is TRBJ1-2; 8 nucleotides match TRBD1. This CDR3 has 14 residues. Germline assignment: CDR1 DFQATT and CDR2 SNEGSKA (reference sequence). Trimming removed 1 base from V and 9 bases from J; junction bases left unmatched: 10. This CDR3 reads CSARATGEVGSYTF. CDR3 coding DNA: TGCAGTGCTAGAGCGACAGGGGAGGTCGGGAGCTACACCTTC.

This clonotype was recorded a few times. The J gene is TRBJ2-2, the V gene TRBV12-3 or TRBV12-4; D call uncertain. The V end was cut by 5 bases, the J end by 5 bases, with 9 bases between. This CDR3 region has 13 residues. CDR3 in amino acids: CASSPSTTGELFF. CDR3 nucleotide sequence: TGTGCCAGCAGTCCATCGACTACCGGGGAGCTGTTTTTT.

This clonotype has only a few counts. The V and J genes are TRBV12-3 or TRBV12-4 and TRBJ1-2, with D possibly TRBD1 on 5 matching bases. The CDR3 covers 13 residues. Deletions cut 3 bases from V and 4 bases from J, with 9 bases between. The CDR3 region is CASSFQGLYGYTF. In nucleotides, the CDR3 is TGTGCCAGCAGTTTTCAGGGTCTCTATGGCTACACCTTC.

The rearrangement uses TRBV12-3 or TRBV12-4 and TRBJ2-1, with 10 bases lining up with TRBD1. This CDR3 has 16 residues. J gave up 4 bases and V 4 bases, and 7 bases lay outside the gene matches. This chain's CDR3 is CASSSRTGGRYNEQFF. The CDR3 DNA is TGTGCCAGCAGTTCAAGGACAGGGGGGAGATACAATGAGCAGTTCTTC.

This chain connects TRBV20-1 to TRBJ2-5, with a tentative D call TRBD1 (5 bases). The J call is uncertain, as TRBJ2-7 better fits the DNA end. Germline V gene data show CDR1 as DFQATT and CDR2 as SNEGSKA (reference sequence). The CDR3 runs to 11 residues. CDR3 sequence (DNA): TGCAGTGCTCCCCGCAGGGACGAGCAGTACTTC. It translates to CSAPRRDEQYF.

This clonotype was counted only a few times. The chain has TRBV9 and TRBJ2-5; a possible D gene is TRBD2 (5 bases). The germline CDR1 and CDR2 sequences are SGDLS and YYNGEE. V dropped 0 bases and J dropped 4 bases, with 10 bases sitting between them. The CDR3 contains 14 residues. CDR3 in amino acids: CASSVDLSVETQYF. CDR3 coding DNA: TGTGCCAGCAGCGTAGATCTTAGCGTAGAGACCCAGTACTTC. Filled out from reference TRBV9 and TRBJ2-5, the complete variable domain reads DSGVTQTPKHLITATGQRVTLRCSPRSGDLSVYWYQQSLDQGLQFLIQYYNGEERAKGNILERFSAQQFPDLHSELNLSSLELGDSALYFCASSVDLSVETQYFGPGTRLLVL.

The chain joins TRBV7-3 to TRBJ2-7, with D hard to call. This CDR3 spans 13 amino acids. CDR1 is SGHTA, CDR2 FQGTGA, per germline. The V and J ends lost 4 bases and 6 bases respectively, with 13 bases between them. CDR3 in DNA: TGTGCCAGCAGCTCCGGTGAAGGACGCGAGCAGTACTTC. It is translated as CASSSGEGREQYF.

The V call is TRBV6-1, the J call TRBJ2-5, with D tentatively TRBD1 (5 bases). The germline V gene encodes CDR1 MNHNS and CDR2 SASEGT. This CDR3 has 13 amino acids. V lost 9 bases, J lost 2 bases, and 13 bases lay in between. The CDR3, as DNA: TGTGCCAGTCATGTTGGGGCGCAAGAGACCCAGTACTTC. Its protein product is CASHVGAQETQYF.

CDR3 sequence: CASSQFGSGNYNEQFF. CDR3 coding DNA: TGTGCCAGCAGCCAATTTGGTAGCGGGAATTACAATGAGCAGTTCTTC. The chain combines TRBV3-1 with TRBJ2-1; TRBD2 agrees at 8 bases. The CDR3 contains 16 residues. Germline V lookup: CDR1 LGHDT, CDR2 YNNKEL (reference sequence). V was pared by 2 bases and J by 4 bases, with 7 bases of the junction left unmatched.

The CDR3 reads CSASSLAGAYSYNEQFF. The CDR3 DNA reads TGCAGTGCTAGTTCTCTAGCGGGGGCCTACTCCTACAATGAGCAGTTCTTC. This chain joins TRBV20-1 and TRBJ2-1, with TRBD2 identical over 10 bases. CDR3 length: 17 residues. Trimming removed 3 bases from V and 0 bases from J; junction bases left unmatched: 8. The germline CDR1 and CDR2 sequences are DFQATT and SNEGSKA (reference sequence).

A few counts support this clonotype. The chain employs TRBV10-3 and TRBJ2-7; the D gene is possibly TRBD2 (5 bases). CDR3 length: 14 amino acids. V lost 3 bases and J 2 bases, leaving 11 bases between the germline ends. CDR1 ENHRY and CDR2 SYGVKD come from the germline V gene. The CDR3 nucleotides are TGTGCCATCAGTGATTTAGCGACCACCTACGAGCAGTACTTC. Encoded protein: CAISDLATTYEQYF.

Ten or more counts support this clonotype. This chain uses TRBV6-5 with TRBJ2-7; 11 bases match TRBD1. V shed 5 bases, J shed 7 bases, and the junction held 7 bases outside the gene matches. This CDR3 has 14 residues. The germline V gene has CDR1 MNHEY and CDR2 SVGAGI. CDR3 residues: CASSPGQGAWEQYF. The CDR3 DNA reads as TGTGCCAGCAGTCCCGGACAGGGGGCATGGGAGCAGTACTTC.

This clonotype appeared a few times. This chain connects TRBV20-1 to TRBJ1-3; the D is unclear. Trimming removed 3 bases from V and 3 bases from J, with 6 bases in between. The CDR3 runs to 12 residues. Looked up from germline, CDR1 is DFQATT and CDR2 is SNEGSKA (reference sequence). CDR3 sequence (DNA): TGCAGTGCTAGGACGGGTGGAAACACCATATATTTT. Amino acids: CSARTGGNTIYF.

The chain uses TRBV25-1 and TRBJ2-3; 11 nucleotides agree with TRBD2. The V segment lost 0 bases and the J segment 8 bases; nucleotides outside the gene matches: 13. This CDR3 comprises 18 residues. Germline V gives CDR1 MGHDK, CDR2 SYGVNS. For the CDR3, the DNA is TGTGCCAGCAGTGAATACGTAACTAGCGGGAGCGCCGCAGGTACGCAGTATTTT. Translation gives CASSEYVTSGSAAGTQYF.

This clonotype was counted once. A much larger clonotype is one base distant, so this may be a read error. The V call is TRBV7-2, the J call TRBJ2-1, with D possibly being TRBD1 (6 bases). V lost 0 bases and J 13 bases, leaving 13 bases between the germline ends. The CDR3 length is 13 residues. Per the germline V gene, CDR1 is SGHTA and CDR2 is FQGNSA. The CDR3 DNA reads TGTGCCAGCAGCTTAGCGGGGGCGGAGACCCAGTTCTTC. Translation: CASSLAGAETQFF.

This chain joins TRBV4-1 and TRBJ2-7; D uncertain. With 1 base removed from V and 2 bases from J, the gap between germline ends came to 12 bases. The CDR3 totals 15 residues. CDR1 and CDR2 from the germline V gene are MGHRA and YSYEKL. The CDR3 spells CASSQVKTVAYEQYF. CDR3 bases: TGCGCCAGCAGCCAAGTTAAAACGGTGGCCTACGAGCAGTACTTC.

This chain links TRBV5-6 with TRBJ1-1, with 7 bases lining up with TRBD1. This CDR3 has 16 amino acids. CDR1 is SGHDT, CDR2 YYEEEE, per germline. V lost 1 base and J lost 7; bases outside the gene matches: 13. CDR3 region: CASSLSVGRGRFEAFF. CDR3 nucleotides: TGTGCCAGCAGCTTGTCAGTCGGCAGGGGGAGGTTTGAAGCTTTCTTT.